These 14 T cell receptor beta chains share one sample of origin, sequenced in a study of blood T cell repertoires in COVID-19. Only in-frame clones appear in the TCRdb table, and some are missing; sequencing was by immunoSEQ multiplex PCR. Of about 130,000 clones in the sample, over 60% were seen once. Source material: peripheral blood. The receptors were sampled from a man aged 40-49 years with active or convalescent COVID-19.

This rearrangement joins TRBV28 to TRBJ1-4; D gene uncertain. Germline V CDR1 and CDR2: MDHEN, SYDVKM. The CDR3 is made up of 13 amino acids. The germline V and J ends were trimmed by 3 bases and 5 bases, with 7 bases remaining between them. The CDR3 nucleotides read TGTGCCAGCAGTTTGGCAAAGAATGAAAAACTGTTTTTT. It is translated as CASSLAKNEKLFF.

The CDR3 DNA reads TGCAGCGCTGCAAGATCGGAGGCAGAGACCCAGTACTTC. Amino acid sequence: CSAARSEAETQYF. This chain links TRBV29-1 with TRBJ2-5; possible D gene TRBD2, 5 bases. V was clipped by 7 bases and J by 4 bases, with 16 bases between them. The CDR3 spans 13 residues. CDR1 and CDR2 (germline): SQVTM, ANQGSEA. The full variable domain, in which reference TRBV29-1 and TRBJ2-5 provide the parts outside the CDR3, is SAVISQKPSRDICQRGTSLTIQCQVDSQVTMMFWYRQQPGQSLTLIATANQGSEATYESGFVIDKFPISRPNLTFSTLTVSNMSPEDSSIYLCSAARSEAETQYFGPGTRLLVL.

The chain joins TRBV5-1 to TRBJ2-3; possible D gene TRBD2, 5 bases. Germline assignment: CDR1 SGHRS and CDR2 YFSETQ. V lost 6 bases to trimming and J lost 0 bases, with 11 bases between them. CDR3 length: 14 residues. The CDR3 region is CASKEGPSTDTQYF. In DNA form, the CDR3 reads TGCGCCAGCAAAGAGGGCCCTAGCACAGATACGCAGTATTTT.

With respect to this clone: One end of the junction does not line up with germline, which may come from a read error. CDR3 loop: CASSFRGLNTDTQYF. In nucleotides, the CDR3 is TGTGCTAGCAGCTTTCGGGGACTAAACACAGATACGCAGTATTTT. The chain joins TRBV7-7 to TRBJ2-3; 7 bases match TRBD2. The CDR3 totals 15 residues. CDR1 and CDR2 (germline): SSHAT, FNYEAQ (reference sequence).

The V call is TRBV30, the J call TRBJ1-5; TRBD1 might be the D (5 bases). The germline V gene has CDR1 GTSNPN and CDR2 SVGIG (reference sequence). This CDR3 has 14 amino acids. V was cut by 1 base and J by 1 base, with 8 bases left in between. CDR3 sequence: CAWSAPGSNQPQHF. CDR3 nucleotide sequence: TGTGCCTGGAGTGCGCCAGGGAGCAATCAGCCCCAGCATTTT. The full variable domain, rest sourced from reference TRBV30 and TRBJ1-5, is SQTIHQWPATLVQPVGSPLSLECTVEGTSNPNLYWYRQAAGRGLQLLFYSVGIGQISSEVPQNLSASRPQDRQFILSSKKLLLSDSGFYLCAWSAPGSNQPQHFGDGTRLSIL.

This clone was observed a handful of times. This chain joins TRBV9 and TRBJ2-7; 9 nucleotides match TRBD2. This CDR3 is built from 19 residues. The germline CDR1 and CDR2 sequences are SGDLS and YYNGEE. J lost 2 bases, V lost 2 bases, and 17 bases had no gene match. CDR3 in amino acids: CASSVIISLTSGSAYEQYF. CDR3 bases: TGTGCCAGCAGCGTTATCATCTCACTCACTAGCGGGTCCGCCTACGAGCAGTACTTC.

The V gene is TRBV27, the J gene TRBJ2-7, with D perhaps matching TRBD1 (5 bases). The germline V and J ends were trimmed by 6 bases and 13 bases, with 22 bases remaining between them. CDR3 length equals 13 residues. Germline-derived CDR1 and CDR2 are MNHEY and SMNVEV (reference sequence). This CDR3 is CASRRIDIETVYF. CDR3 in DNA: TGTGCCAGCAGGCGCATCGACATCGAGACAGTCTACTTC.

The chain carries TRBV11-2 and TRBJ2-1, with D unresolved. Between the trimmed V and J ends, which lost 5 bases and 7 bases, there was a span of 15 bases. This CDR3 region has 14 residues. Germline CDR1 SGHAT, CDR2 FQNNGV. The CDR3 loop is CASSQHMSLNEQFF. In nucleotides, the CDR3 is TGTGCCAGCAGCCAACATATGTCCTTAAATGAGCAGTTCTTC.

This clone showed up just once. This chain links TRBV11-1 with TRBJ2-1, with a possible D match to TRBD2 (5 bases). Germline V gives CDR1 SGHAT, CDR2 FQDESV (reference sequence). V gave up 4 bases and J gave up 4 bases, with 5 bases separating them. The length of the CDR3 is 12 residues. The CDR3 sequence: CASSSGYNEQFF. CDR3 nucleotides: TGTGCCAGCAGCTCGGGGTACAATGAGCAGTTCTTC. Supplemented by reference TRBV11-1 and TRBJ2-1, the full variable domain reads EAEVAQSPRYKITEKSQAVAFWCDPISGHATLYWYRQILGQGPELLVQFQDESVVDDSQLPKDRFSAERLKGVDSTLKIQPAELGDSAMYLCASSSGYNEQFFGPGTRLTVL.

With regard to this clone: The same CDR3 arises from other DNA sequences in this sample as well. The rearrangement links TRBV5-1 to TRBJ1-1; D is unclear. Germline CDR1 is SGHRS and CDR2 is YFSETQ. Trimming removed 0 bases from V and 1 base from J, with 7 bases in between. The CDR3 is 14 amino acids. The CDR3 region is CASSLGAANTEAFF. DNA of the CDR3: TGCGCCAGCAGCTTGGGAGCGGCGAACACTGAAGCTTTCTTT.

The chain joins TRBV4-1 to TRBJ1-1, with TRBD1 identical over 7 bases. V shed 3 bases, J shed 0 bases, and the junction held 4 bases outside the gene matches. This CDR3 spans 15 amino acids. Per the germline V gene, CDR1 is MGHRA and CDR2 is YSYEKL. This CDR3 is CASSHLGTVNTEAFF. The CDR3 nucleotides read TGCGCCAGCAGCCATCTCGGGACAGTGAACACTGAAGCTTTCTTT.

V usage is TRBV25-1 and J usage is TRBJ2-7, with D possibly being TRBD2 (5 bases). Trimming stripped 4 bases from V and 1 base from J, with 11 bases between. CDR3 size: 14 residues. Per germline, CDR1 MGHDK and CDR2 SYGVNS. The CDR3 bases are TGTGCCAGCAGTGCCAGCGAGCGGTCCTACGAGCAGTACTTC. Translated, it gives CASSASERSYEQYF.

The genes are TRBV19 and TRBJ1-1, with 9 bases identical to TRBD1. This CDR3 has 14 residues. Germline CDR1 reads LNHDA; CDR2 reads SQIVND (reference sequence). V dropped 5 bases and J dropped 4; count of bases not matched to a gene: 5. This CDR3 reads CASSPQGAGTEAFF. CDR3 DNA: TGTGCCAGTAGTCCACAGGGGGCCGGCACTGAAGCTTTCTTT.

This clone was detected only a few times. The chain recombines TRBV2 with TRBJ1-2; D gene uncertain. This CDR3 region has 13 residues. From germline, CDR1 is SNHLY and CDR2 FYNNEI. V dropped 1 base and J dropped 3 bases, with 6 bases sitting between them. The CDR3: CASSEEQHYGYTF. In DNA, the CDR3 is TGTGCCAGCAGTGAAGAACAGCACTATGGCTACACCTTC.